The entry below gives a single T cell receptor beta chain sequence along with its context. The antigen is unknown. This specimen belongs to a study of spatial heterogeneity in lung cancer. Study-wide points: Higher tumor mutation counts went along with higher counts of expanded intratumoral alpha and beta TCRs. When ubiquitous and regional expanded TCRs were counted, their numbers tracked ubiquitous and regional nonsynonymous mutations, respectively.

MiXCR, run by TCRdb on the 5' RACE reads, gives a single entry per CDR3 protein. The table lists 2,500 to 3,000 distinct CDR3 sequences, about 51% of them singletons, with about 22% in the top ten. Losses at the gene ends were 3 bases for V and 6 bases for J; bases not matched to a gene: 4. Germline V gene lookup returns CDR1 DFQATT and CDR2 SNEGSKA (reference sequence). This CDR3 is 12 amino acids long. Specified time point: sample taken at primary tumor resection. The sequence came from a male donor with early-stage non-small cell lung cancer. The sequencing used lung tumor tissue, collected at surgery. This chain joins TRBV20-1 and TRBJ1-2, with 7 bases lining up with TRBD1. DNA for the CDR3: TGCAGTGCTAGCCAGGGGGGTCATGGCTACACCTTC. It codes for CSASQGGHGYTF.